A single sample is the source of the 5 T cell receptor beta chains below, sequenced in a study of cytomegalovirus exposure and HLA in healthy donors. 60 Vbeta and 13 Jbeta primers were used in PCR. Assay: immunoSEQ multiplex PCR; the TCRdb copy retains only in-frame clones and omits some. The sample holds about 140,000 clones, around 77% seen once. The specimen sequenced was PBMCs. All receptors come from a man aged 18 to 29 in good health and CMV-seronegative.

This clone was observed a few times. The sample carries other DNA sequences with the same CDR3. The rearrangement links TRBV5-1 to TRBJ2-5, with D hard to call. Germline V gene data show CDR1 as SGHRS and CDR2 as YFSETQ. Trimming took off 0 bases at V and 2 bases at J, with 5 bases between the two ends. This CDR3 is 13 amino acids long. The CDR3 region is CASSLGQQETQYF. The CDR3 DNA follows: TGCGCCAGCAGCTTGGGGCAGCAAGAGACCCAGTACTTC.

V gene TRBV5-1 combines with J gene TRBJ1-1; TRBD1 might be the D (6 bases). The CDR3 is 13 amino acids. Germline lookup yields CDR1 SGHRS and CDR2 YFSETQ. The V gene lost 0 bases and the J gene lost 4 bases, with 7 bases spanning the gap. The CDR3 DNA reads TGCGCCAGCAGCTTGGTGACAGGCACTGAAGCTTTCTTT. Amino acid sequence: CASSLVTGTEAFF.

This chain uses TRBV19 with TRBJ1-4; 10 nucleotides align to TRBD1. CDR3 length equals 14 residues. V shed 5 bases, J shed 15 bases, and the junction held 12 bases outside the gene matches. Looked up from germline, CDR1 is LNHDA and CDR2 is SQIVND (reference sequence). DNA for the CDR3: TGTGCCAGTAGTGTCCGGGACAGGGGAGGAAGAATGTTTTTT. This translates into CASSVRDRGGRMFF.

This clone was recorded a few times. The chain couples TRBV6-5 to TRBJ2-7; 10 bases are a match to TRBD1. The CDR3 contains 14 residues. Germline lookup yields CDR1 MNHEY and CDR2 SVGAGI. V dropped 5 bases and J dropped 3; count of bases not matched to a gene: 4. The CDR3 region is CASSPGQGSYEQYF. CDR3 nucleotides: TGTGCCAGCAGTCCGGGACAGGGGAGCTACGAGCAGTACTTC.

The CDR3 protein is CASSETGEGYTF. CDR3 coding DNA: TGTGCCAGCAGCGAGACAGGTGAAGGCTACACCTTC. V is TRBV9 and J is TRBJ1-2, with D perhaps TRBD1 (6 bases). CDR1 SGDLS and CDR2 YYNGEE come from the germline V gene. The CDR3 has 12 residues. V lost 3 bases and J 8 bases, leaving 11 bases between the germline ends.